The TCR beta chain described here comes from a study of PD-1 blockade in classical Hodgkin lymphoma. For the study at large: Patients had nivolumab dosed at 3 mg/kg, delivered intravenously every 2 weeks.

All patients experienced relapse after autologous stem cell transplantation, and brentuximab vedotin exposure was variable. Worth noting for this clone: Its antigen is not identified.

TCRdb's table, derived via immunoSEQ multiplex PCR, lists solely in-frame clones and lacks some. The sample contains about 84,000 clones, approximately 91% of which appear only once. Whole-study findings and limits: The repertoire differences lack a defined cause, possibly disease activity or prior therapy. Relapsed/refractory patients reportedly had the lowest baseline TCR diversity, below newly diagnosed patients, who were below healthy donors. Whereas CD4+ TCR diversity had risen significantly by C4D1, CD8+ TCR diversity had not.

Trimming took off 6 bases at V and 3 bases at J, with 5 bases between the two ends. The CDR3 is 12 residues long. Germline CDR1 and CDR2: MNHEY and SMNVEV (reference sequence). Specimen: peripheral blood mononuclear cells (PBMCs), collected at baseline. The source is a human donor with classical Hodgkin lymphoma. The rearrangement uses TRBV27 and TRBJ1-4; D unresolved. The CDR3 DNA sequence: TGTGCCAGCAGCTTCCCTAATGAAAAACTGTTTTTT. It yields the protein CASSFPNEKLFF.